Sequencing of this TCR beta chain was carried out in a study of cytomegalovirus exposure and HLA in healthy donors. As for the study in general: The 95 million to 120 million unique TCR beta sequences, from roughly 170 million T cells, were found by an earlier analysis. Findings and caveats of the study: Roughly even sequencing depth across donors was the assumption behind the presence/absence analyses. 87-base-pair reads could not separate some V segments, including TRBV6-2 and TRBV6-3. Evidence from a later analysis indicated that most CMV-associated TCR beta chains looked HLA-restricted.

On this clone: Its antigen remains unknown.

The PCR had 60 Vbeta and 13 Jbeta primers. TCRdb's copy holds only in-frame clones and misses some; the assay was immunoSEQ multiplex PCR. The table gives about 58,000 clones; the top ten clones make up almost 4% of it. Germline V gene data show CDR1 as LNHDA and CDR2 as SQIVND (reference sequence). Trimming stripped 7 bases from V and 4 bases from J, with 22 bases between. The CDR3 covers 16 residues. Sequencing used PBMCs. The J gene is TRBJ1-1, the V gene TRBV19; weak D call: TRBD1 (5 bases). The source is a male donor in good health and CMV-seronegative. For the CDR3, the DNA is TGTGCCAGTACCCCACTCGGGCAGGGTCCGAGCACTGAAGCTTTCTTT. It encodes CASTPLGQGPSTEAFF.